The 6 T cell receptor beta chains given below trace back to one sample, sequenced in a study of identical twins. TCRdb passed the 5' RACE reads through MiXCR, listing each CDR3 protein once. The sample comprises about 520,000 distinct CDR3 sequences, roughly 21% of which are singletons, and around 0.9% rests with the top ten. This sample was shared with a second study, whose subject was T cells expressing NK-cell markers.

The sample consisted of CD4+ T cells sorted from blood. These receptors came from a woman aged 18-29 years in good health.

This clonotype has a handful of counts. The chain carries TRBV5-1 and TRBJ2-7; 11 bases align to TRBD2. The CDR3 totals 14 residues. Germline V gives CDR1 SGHRS, CDR2 YFSETQ. V was pared by 5 bases and J by 6 bases, with 7 bases of the junction left unmatched. The CDR3 sequence: CASRETSGTGEQYF. The CDR3 DNA sequence: TGCGCCAGCAGAGAGACTAGCGGGACCGGCGAGCAGTACTTC.

This chain joins TRBV7-2 and TRBJ1-2; D gene unclear. CDR3 length equals 14 residues. Germline-derived CDR1 and CDR2 are SGHTA and FQGNSA. The V end was cut by 4 bases, the J end by 4 bases, with 13 bases between. The DNA for the CDR3 is TGTGCCAGCAGCTCTGATCCGTTCGGCTATGGCTACACCTTC. The encoded protein is CASSSDPFGYGYTF.

This clonotype has a count of ten or more. The chain links TRBV6-1 to TRBJ1-2, with 8 nucleotides matching TRBD1. With V trimmed by 7 bases and J by 6 bases, 7 bases remained unmatched. This CDR3 is built from 13 residues. CDR1 is MNHNS, CDR2 SASEGT, per germline. The CDR3 DNA is TGTGCCAGCAAACCGGGGGACAGGAATGGCTACACCTTC. Translating it yields CASKPGDRNGYTF.

V and J are TRBV20-1 and TRBJ1-4, with D tentatively TRBD1 (5 bases). Trimming cost V 3 bases and J 4 bases, with 9 bases left between them. The CDR3 has 13 residues. Germline lookup yields CDR1 DFQATT and CDR2 SNEGSKA (reference sequence). The CDR3 DNA reads TGCAGTGCTAGGGGGACGGGTAATGAAAAACTGTTTTTT. It specifies CSARGTGNEKLFF.

This clonotype was detected only a few times. This chain links TRBV3-1 with TRBJ1-1; possibly TRBD1 for D (6 bases). Germline V gene lookup returns CDR1 LGHDT and CDR2 YNNKEL (reference sequence). This CDR3 is built from 11 residues. The V end lost 5 bases, the J end lost 10 bases, and 11 bases lay between the germline ends. The chain's CDR3 is CASSSQGGAFF. The CDR3 DNA sequence: TGTGCCAGCAGCTCACAGGGAGGAGCTTTCTTT.

The CDR3 nucleotides read TGTGCCAGCAGCTTAGATGGGACTAGCGGTCTGCGGACCCAGTACTTC. It specifies CASSLDGTSGLRTQYF. J is TRBJ2-5 and V is TRBV11-2, with 11 bases aligning to TRBD2. Germline CDR1 is SGHAT and CDR2 is FQNNGV. J was trimmed by 7 bases and V by 0 bases; bases with no gene match: 7. The CDR3 loop spans 16 amino acids.